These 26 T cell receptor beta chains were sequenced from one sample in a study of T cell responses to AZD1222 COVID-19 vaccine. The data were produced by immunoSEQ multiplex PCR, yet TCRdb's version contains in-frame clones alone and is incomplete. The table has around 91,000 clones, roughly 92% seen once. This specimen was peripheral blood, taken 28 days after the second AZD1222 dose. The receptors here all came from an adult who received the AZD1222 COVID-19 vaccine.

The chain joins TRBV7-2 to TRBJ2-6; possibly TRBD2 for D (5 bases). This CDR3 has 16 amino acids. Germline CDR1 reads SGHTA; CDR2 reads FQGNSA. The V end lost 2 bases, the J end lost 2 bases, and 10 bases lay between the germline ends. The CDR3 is CASSLQSGTGANVLTF. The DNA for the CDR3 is TGTGCCAGCAGCTTACAATCCGGGACTGGGGCCAACGTCCTGACTTTC.

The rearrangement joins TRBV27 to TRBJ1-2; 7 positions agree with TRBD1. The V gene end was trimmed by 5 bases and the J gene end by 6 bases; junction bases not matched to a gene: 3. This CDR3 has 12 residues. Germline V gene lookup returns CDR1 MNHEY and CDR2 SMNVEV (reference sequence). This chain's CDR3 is CASSPGTDGYTF. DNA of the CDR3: TGTGCCAGCAGTCCCGGGACAGATGGCTACACCTTC.

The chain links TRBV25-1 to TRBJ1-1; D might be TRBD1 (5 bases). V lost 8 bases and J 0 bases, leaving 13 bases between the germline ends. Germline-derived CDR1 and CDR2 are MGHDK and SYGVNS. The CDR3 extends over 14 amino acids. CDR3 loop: CASRPGLVNTEAFF. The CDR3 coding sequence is TGTGCCAGCCGTCCGGGACTCGTGAACACTGAAGCTTTCTTT.

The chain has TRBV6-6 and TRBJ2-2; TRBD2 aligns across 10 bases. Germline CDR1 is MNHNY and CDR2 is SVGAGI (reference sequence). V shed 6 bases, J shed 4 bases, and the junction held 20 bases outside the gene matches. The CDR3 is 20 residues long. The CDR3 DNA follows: TGTGCCAGCAGCCTGTTCGGGTCGGCCGAAGCGGGAGGGCCCACCGGGGAGCTGTTTTTT. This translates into CASSLFGSAEAGGPTGELFF.

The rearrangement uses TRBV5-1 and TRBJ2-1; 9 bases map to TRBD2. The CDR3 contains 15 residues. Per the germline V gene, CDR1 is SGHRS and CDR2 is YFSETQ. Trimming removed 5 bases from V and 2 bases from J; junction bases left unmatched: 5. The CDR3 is CASRSGLATYNEQFF. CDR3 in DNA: TGCGCCAGCAGGTCAGGACTAGCGACCTACAATGAGCAGTTCTTC. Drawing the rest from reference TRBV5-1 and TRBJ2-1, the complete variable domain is KAGVTQTPRYLIKTRGQQVTLSCSPISGHRSVSWYQQTPGQGLQFLFEYFSETQRNKGNFPGRFSGRQFSNSRSEMNVSTLELGDSALYLCASRSGLATYNEQFFGPGTRLTVL.

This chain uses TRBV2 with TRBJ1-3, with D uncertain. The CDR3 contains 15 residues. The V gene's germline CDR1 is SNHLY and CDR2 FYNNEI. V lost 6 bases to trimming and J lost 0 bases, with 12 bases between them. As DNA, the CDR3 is TGTGCCAGCAGCCCCACCCAAGCCTCTGGAAACACCATATATTTT. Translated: CASSPTQASGNTIYF. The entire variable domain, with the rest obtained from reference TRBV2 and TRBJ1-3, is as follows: EPEVTQTPSHQVTQMGQEVILRCVPISNHLYFYWYRQILGQKVEFLVSFYNNEISEKSEIFDDQFSVERPDGSNFTLKIRSTKLEDSAMYFCASSPTQASGNTIYFGEGSWLTVV.

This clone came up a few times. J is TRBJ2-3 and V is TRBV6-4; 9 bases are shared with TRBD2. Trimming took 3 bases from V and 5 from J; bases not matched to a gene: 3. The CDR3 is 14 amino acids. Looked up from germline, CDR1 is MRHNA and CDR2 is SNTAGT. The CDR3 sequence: CASSEAGGRDTQYF. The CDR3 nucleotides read TGTGCCAGCAGTGAGGCGGGAGGGCGAGATACGCAGTATTTT.

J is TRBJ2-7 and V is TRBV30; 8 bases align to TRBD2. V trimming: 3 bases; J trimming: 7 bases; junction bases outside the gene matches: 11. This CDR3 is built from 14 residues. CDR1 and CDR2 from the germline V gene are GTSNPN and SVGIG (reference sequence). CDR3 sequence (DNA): TGTGCCTGGAGCCCCGGGACTAGGGAGGGTGAGCAGTACTTC. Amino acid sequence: CAWSPGTREGEQYF.

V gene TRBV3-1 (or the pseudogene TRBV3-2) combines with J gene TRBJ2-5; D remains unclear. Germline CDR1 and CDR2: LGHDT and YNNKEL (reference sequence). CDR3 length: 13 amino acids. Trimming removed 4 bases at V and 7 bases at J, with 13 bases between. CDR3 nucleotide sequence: TGTGCCAGCAGCCCCGCGCGTGTCGGGACCCAGTACTTC. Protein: CASSPARVGTQYF.

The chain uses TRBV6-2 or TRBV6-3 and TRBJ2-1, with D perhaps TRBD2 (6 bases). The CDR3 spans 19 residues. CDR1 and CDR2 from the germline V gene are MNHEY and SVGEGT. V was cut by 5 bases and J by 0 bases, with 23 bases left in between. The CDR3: CASSLPTPSGLHSYNEQFF. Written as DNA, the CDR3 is TGTGCCAGCAGTCTCCCGACCCCGTCGGGACTTCACTCCTACAATGAGCAGTTCTTC.

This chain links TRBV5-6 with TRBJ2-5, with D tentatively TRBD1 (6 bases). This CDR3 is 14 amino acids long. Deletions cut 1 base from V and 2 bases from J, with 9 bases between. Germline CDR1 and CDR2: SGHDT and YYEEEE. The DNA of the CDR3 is TGTGCCAGCAGCTTGTGGGACAAACAAGAGACCCAGTACTTC. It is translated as CASSLWDKQETQYF.

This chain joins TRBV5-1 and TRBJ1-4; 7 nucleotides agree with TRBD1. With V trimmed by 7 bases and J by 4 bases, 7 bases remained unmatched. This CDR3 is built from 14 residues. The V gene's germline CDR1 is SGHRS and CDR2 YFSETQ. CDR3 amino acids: CASALGQINEKLFF. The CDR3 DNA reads TGCGCCAGCGCCTTGGGACAGATTAATGAAAAACTGTTTTTT.

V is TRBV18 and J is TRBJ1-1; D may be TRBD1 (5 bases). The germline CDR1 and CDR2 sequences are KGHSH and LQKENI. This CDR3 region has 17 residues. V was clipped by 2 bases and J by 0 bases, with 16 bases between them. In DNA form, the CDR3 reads TGTGCCAGCTCACCAATCCCGACAGTCAACATGAACACTGAAGCTTTCTTT. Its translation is CASSPIPTVNMNTEAFF.

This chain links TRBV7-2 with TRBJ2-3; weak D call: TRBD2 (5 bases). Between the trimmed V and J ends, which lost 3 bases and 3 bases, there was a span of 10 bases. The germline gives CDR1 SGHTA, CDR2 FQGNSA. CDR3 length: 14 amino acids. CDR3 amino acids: CASSLAGGTDTQYF. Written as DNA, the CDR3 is TGTGCCAGCAGCTTGGCGGGCGGGACAGATACGCAGTATTTT.

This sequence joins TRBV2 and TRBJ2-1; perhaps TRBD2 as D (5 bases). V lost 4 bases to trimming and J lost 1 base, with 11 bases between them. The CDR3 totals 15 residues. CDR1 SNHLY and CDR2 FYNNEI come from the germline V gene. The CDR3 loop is CASSGYRGSYNEQFF. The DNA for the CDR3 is TGTGCCAGCAGTGGCTATAGAGGGTCCTACAATGAGCAGTTCTTC.

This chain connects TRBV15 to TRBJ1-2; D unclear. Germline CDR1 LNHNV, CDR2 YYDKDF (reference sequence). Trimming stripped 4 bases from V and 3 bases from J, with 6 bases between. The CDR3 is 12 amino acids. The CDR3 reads CATSTNDYGYTF. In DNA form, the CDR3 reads TGTGCCACCAGCACAAATGACTATGGCTACACCTTC.

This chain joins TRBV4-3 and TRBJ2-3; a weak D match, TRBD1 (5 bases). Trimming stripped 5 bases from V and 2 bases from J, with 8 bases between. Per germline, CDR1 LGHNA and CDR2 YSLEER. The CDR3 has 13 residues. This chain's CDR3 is CASSLQATDTQYF. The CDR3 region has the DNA TGCGCCAGCAGCTTACAGGCCACAGATACGCAGTATTTT.

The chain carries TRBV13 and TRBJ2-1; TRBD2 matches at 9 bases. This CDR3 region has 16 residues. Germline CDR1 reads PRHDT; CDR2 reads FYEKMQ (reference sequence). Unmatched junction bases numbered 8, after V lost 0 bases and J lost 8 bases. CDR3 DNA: TGTGCCAGCAGCTTAGGGGGCGGGACTAGCTTCGATGAGCAGTTCTTC. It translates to CASSLGGGTSFDEQFF.

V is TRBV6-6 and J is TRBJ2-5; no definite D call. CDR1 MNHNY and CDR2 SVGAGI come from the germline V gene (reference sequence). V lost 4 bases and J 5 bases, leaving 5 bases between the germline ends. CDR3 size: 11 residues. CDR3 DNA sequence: TGTGCCAGCAGTTTCCAGGAGACCCAGTACTTC. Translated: CASSFQETQYF.

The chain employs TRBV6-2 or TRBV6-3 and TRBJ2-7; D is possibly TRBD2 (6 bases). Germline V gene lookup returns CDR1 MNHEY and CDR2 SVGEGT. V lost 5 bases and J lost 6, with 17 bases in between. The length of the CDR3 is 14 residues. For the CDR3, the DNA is TGTGCCAGCAGTATCCGGGGGAGTTTCTCCGAGCAGTACTTC. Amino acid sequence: CASSIRGSFSEQYF.

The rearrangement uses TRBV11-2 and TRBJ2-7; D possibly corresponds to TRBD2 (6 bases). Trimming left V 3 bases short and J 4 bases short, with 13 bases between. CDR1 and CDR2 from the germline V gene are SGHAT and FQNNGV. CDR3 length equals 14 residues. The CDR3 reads CASSLLAVHYEQYF. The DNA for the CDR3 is TGTGCCAGCAGCTTGTTAGCGGTCCATTACGAGCAGTACTTC. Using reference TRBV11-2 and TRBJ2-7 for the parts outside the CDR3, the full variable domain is EAGVAQSPRYKIIEKRQSVAFWCNPISGHATLYWYQQILGQGPKLLIQFQNNGVVDDSQLPKDRFSAERLKGVDSTLKIQPAKLEDSAVYLCASSLLAVHYEQYFGPGTRLTVT.

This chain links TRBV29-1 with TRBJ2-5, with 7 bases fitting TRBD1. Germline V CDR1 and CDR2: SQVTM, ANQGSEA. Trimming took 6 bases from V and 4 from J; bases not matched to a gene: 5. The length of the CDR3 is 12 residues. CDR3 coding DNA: TGCAGCGTCGTACAGGGGTCAGAGACCCAGTACTTC. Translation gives CSVVQGSETQYF.

CDR3 coding DNA: TGTGCCTGGAAAGTAGTCTCCGATTCACCCCTCCACTTT. The encoded protein is CAWKVVSDSPLHF. This rearrangement joins TRBV30 to TRBJ1-6, with D unclear. The germline CDR1 and CDR2 sequences are GTSNPN and SVGIG (reference sequence). Trimming took 4 bases from V and 8 from J, leaving 12 bases between them. The CDR3 is made up of 13 amino acids.

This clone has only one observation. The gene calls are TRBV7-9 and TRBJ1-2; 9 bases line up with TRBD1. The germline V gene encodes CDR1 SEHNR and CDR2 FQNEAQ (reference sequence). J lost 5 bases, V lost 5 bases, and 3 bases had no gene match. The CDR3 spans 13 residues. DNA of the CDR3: TGTGCCAGCAGCCAGGACAGGGGATATGGCTACACCTTC. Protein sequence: CASSQDRGYGYTF.

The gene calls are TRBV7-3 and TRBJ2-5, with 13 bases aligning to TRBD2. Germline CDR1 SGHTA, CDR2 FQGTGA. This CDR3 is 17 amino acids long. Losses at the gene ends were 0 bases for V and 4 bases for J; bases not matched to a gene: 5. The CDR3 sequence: CASSLTGGLAGRETQYF. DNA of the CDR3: TGTGCCAGCAGCTTAACGGGGGGACTAGCGGGACGAGAGACCCAGTACTTC.

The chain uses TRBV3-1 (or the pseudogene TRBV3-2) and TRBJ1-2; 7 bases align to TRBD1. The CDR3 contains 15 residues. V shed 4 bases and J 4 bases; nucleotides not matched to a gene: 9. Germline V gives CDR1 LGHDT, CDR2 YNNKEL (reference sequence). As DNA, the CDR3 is TGTGCCAGCAGCCCGGTCCCAGGGGGTCGCTATGGCTACACCTTC. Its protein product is CASSPVPGGRYGYTF.